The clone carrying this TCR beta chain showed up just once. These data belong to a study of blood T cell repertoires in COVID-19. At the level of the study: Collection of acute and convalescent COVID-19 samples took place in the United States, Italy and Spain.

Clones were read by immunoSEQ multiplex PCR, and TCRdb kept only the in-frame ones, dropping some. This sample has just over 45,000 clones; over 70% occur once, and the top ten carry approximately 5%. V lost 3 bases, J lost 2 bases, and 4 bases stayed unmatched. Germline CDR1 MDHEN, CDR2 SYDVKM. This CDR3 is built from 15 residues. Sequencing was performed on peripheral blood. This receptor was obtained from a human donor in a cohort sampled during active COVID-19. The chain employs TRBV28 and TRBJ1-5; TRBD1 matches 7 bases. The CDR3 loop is CASSFGTVGNQPQHF. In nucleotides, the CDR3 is TGTGCCAGCAGTTTTGGGACAGTAGGCAATCAGCCCCAGCATTTT.